These 5 T cell receptor beta chains were all obtained from the same sample, sequenced in a study of T cell responses to AZD1222 COVID-19 vaccine. The repertoire was sequenced with immunoSEQ multiplex PCR; TCRdb's copy has only in-frame clones and lacks some. The sample carries over 45,000 clones, approximately 90% recorded once. The material sequenced was peripheral blood, taken 28 days after the second AZD1222 dose. These receptors were taken from an adult who received the AZD1222 COVID-19 vaccine.

The chain combines TRBV5-1 with TRBJ2-7; 10 positions agree with TRBD2. CDR1 is SGHRS and CDR2 is YFSETQ in the germline V gene. V shed 0 bases and J 7 bases; nucleotides not matched to a gene: 7. CDR3 size: 15 residues. The CDR3 spells CASSLVRLAGEEQYF. CDR3 DNA: TGCGCCAGCAGCTTGGTTCGCCTAGCGGGAGAGGAGCAGTACTTC.

This clone was recorded a few times. The rearrangement joins TRBV5-1 to TRBJ2-7, with unresolved D. V dropped 0 bases and J dropped 0 bases, with 10 bases sitting between them. The length of the CDR3 is 15 residues. CDR1 and CDR2 from the germline V gene are SGHRS and YFSETQ. The CDR3 reads CASSLGEVFSYEQYF. Written as DNA, the CDR3 is TGCGCCAGCAGCTTGGGAGAGGTATTCTCCTACGAGCAGTACTTC.

CDR3 in amino acids: CASKYSSYNSPLHF. CDR3 nucleotides: TGTGCCAGCAAATACAGCTCCTATAATTCACCCCTCCACTTT. This chain links TRBV27 with TRBJ1-6; the D is unclear. The ends were cut back, 7 bases at V and 0 bases at J, with 7 bases in the middle. The germline V gene encodes CDR1 MNHEY and CDR2 SMNVEV (reference sequence). This CDR3 has 14 residues.

This sequence joins TRBV4-1 and TRBJ2-7; a weak D match, TRBD1 (6 bases). The CDR3 is 13 amino acids. The V gene lost 4 bases and the J gene lost 1 base, with 8 bases spanning the gap. Germline CDR1 reads MGHRA; CDR2 reads YSYEKL. The CDR3 loop is CASSPDSSYEQYF. The CDR3 nucleotides read TGCGCCAGCAGCCCGGACAGTTCCTACGAGCAGTACTTC.

The V call is TRBV7-9, the J call TRBJ2-7, with 7 nucleotides matching TRBD1. The trim removed 4 bases at V and 5 bases at J, leaving 8 bases unmatched. The germline gives CDR1 SEHNR, CDR2 FQNEAQ (reference sequence). CDR3 length: 14 amino acids. The CDR3 sequence is CASSWGQNPNEQYF. The CDR3, as DNA: TGTGCCAGCAGCTGGGGACAGAACCCCAACGAGCAGTACTTC.